Below, 13 T cell receptor beta chains from the same sample are listed, as sequenced in a study of monozygotic twins with inflammatory bowel disease. With the 5' RACE reads reprocessed, TCRdb shows one record per CDR3 protein and no DNA. This sample's clone table lists 190,000 or so distinct CDR3 sequences. The specimen sequenced was blood. Every receptor here comes from a human donor with ulcerative colitis or Crohn's disease, or a healthy co-twin of an affected twin (not recorded which).

The rearrangement joins TRBV5-1 to TRBJ2-2; the TCRdb D gene call, TRBD1, has no DNA to confirm it. Germline lookup yields CDR1 SGHRS and CDR2 YFSETQ. This CDR3 has 13 residues. The CDR3 loop is CASTGGSTGELFF.

V and J are TRBV4-1 and TRBJ1-1; TCRdb lists TRBD1, though no DNA is available to test this call. CDR3 length: 14 residues. In germline, CDR1 is MGHRA, CDR2 YSYEKL. CDR3 in amino acids: CASSQGTGSPEAFF.

V is TRBV5-5 and J is TRBJ1-1; there is no DNA to check the TCRdb D call of TRBD1. Per the germline V gene, CDR1 is SGHKS and CDR2 is YYEKEE (reference sequence). CDR3 length equals 14 residues. The CDR3 here is CASSSWVTGTEAFF.

The gene calls are TRBV18 and TRBJ2-3. The length of the CDR3 is 15 residues. Germline-derived CDR1 and CDR2 are KGHSH and LQKENI. The CDR3 reads CASSPPWTSTDTQYF.

V usage is TRBV12-3 or TRBV12-4 and J usage is TRBJ2-3; the D call from TCRdb, TRBD2, cannot be confirmed without DNA. CDR3 length equals 15 residues. The CDR3: CASSLGLAAVDTQYF.

This chain connects TRBV7-9 to TRBJ1-6; TCRdb's D call of TRBD1 is untestable without DNA. The CDR3 is 15 residues long. Germline CDR1 SEHNR, CDR2 FQNEAQ (reference sequence). The CDR3 spells CATSRGPSENSPLHF.

The V call is TRBV5-1, the J call TRBJ2-7; TCRdb's assignment of TRBD1 cannot be checked, as there is no DNA. Germline CDR1 reads SGHRS; CDR2 reads YFSETQ. The CDR3 is 14 amino acids. CDR3 in amino acids: CASSPPTERSEQYF.

CDR3 protein: CSHQASGGVSYNEQFF. The V and J genes are TRBV20-1 and TRBJ2-1; TCRdb proposes TRBD2, but this gene call is untestable without DNA. Germline V lookup: CDR1 DFQATT, CDR2 SNEGSKA (reference sequence). The CDR3 runs 16 residues.

This chain links TRBV5-1 with TRBJ1-2. The CDR3 is 16 residues long. Germline values: CDR1 SGHRS, CDR2 YFSETQ. CDR3 in amino acids: CASSWNAGTSVGGYTF.

The chain joins TRBV10-2 to TRBJ2-7. Per the germline V gene, CDR1 is WSHSY and CDR2 is SAAADI. CDR3 size: 15 residues. CDR3 sequence reads: CAGSPNKQGSYGQYF.

The V call is TRBV19, the J call TRBJ1-1; TCRdb indicates TRBD1, and absent DNA this call remains unverified. Germline CDR1 is LNHDA and CDR2 is SQIVND (reference sequence). This CDR3 has 14 amino acids. CDR3 region: CASSGGSGSTEAFF.

V usage is TRBV19 and J usage is TRBJ2-7; checking the TCRdb D call of TRBD1 is not possible without DNA. The CDR3 runs to 13 residues. Germline CDR1 LNHDA, CDR2 SQIVND (reference sequence). CDR3 amino acids: CASSIATEYEQYF.

The V gene is TRBV4-1, the J gene TRBJ1-3; TCRdb's D call of TRBD1 is untestable without DNA. Germline loops: CDR1 MGHRA, CDR2 YSYEKL. CDR3 length: 15 amino acids. The CDR3 sequence: CASSPTGSFRNTIYF.